The TCR beta chain described here comes from a study of CD8 T cells in Susac syndrome. Germline V gives CDR1 SGHAT, CDR2 FQNNGV. CDR3 length: 14 residues. Trimming took off 0 bases at V and 10 bases at J, with 13 bases between the two ends. The sequenced target, TCR beta, came from blood CD8+ and CD4+ T cells. Negative magnetic isolation gave CD8+ and CD4+ cells; FACS enriched CD8+ TEMRA. Random hexamers primed reverse transcription of 0.5 to 1 ug RNA. The CDR3 of TCR beta was amplified by immunoSEQ multiplex PCR across 54 Vbeta and 13 Jbeta. TCRdb recomputed calls from the immunoSEQ multiplex PCR reads with MiXCR, one row per CDR3 protein. The top ten clones hold 0.1% of a sample with roughly 180,000 distinct CDR3 sequences, about 95% of them seen once.

The chain has TRBV11-2 and TRBJ2-1, with a weak D call TRBD2 (5 bases). This clonotype was obtained from a human donor in good health. Specimen: CD4+ T cells from PBMCs. CDR3 sequence reads: CASSLDRTSGEQFF. CDR3 coding DNA: TGTGCCAGCAGCTTAGATCGCACGTCGGGGGAGCAGTTCTTC.